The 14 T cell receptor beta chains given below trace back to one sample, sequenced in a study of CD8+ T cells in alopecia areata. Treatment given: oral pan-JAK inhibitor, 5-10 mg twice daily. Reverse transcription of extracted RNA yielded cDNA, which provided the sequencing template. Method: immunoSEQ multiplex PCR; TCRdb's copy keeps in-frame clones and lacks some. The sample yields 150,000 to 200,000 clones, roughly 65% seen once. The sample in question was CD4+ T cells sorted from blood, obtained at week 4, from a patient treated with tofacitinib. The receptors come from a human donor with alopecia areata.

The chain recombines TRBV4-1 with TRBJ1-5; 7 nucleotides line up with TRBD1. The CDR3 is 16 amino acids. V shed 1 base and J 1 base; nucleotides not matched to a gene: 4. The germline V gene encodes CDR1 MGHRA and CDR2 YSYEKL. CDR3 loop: CASSQGLTGSNQPQHF. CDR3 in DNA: TGCGCCAGCAGCCAAGGCCTGACAGGGAGCAATCAGCCCCAGCATTTT.

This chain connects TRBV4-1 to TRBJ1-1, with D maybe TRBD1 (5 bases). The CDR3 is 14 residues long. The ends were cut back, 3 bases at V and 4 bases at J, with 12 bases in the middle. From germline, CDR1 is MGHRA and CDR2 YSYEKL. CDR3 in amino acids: CASSHRARSTEAFF. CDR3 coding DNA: TGCGCCAGCAGCCACAGGGCCCGTAGCACTGAAGCTTTCTTT.

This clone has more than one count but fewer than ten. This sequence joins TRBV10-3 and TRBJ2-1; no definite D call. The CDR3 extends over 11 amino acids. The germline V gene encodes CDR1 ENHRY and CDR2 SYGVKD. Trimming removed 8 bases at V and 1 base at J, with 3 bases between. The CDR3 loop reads CAIRSYNEQFF. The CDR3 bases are TGTGCCATCCGGTCCTACAATGAGCAGTTCTTC.

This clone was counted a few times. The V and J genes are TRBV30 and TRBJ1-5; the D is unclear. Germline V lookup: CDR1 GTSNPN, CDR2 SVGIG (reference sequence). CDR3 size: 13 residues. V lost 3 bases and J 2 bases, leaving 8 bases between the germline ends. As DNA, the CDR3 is TGTGCCTGGAGAGGAGGGCGCAATCAGCCCCAGCATTTT. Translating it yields CAWRGGRNQPQHF.

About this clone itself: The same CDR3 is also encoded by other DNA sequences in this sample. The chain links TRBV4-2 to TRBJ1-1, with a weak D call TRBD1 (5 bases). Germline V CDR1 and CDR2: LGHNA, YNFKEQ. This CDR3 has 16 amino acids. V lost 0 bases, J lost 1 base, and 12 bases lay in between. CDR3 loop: CASSQDPGTGNTEAFF. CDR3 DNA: TGTGCCAGCAGCCAAGATCCCGGGACGGGGAACACTGAAGCTTTCTTT.

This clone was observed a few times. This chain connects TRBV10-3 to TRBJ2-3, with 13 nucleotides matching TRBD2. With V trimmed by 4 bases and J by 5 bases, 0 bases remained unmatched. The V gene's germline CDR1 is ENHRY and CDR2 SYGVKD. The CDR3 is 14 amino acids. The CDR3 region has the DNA TGTGCCATCAGTGGGACTAGCGGGGGAGATACGCAGTATTTT. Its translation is CAISGTSGGDTQYF.

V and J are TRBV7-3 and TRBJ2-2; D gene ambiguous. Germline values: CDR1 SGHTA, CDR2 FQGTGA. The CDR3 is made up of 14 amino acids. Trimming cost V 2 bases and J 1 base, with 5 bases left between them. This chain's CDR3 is CASSLLRNTGELFF. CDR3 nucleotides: TGTGCCAGCAGCTTACTCCGGAACACCGGGGAGCTGTTTTTT.

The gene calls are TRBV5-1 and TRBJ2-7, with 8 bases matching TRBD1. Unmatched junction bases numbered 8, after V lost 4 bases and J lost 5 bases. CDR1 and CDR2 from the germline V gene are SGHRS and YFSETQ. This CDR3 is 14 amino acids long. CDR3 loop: CASSPPDRAHEQYF. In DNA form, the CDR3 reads TGCGCCAGCAGCCCCCCGGACAGGGCCCACGAGCAGTACTTC.

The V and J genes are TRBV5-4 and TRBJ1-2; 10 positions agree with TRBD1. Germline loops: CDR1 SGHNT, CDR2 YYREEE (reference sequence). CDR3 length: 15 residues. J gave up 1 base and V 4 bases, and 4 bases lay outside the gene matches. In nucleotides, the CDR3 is TGTGCCAGCAGCGGTGGGACAGGGGATAACTATGGCTACACCTTC. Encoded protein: CASSGGTGDNYGYTF.

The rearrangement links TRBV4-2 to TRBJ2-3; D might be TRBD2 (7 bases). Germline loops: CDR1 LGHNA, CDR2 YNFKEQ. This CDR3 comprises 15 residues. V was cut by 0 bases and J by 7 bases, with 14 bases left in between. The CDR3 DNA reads TGTGCCAGCAGCCAAGATGGCGCGGGGGCTTATACGCAGTATTTT. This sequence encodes CASSQDGAGAYTQYF.

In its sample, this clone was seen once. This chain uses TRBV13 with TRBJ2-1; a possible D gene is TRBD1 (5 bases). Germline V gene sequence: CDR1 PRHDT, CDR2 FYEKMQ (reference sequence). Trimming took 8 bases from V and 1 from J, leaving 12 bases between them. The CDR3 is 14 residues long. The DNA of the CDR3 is TGTGCCAGCCTTCGAAGGGGATCCTACAATGAGCAGTTCTTC. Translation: CASLRRGSYNEQFF.

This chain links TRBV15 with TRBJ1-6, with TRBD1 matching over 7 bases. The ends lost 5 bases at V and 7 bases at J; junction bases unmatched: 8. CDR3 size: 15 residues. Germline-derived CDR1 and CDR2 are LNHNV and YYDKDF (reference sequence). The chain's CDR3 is CATSPRQGGNSPLHF. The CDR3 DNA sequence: TGTGCCACCAGCCCACGACAGGGTGGAAATTCACCCCTCCACTTT.

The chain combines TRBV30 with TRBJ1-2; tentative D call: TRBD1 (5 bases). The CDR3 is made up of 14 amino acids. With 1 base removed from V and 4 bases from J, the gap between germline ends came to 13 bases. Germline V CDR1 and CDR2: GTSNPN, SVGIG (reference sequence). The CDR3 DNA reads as TGTGCCTGGAGTGATGTCAGGGAGTCCTATGGCTACACCTTC. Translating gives CAWSDVRESYGYTF.

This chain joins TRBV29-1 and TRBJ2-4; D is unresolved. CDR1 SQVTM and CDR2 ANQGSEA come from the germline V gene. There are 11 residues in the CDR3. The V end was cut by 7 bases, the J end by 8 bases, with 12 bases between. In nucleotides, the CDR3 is TGCAGCGCCCTCTCCTTTGACATTCAGTACTTC. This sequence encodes CSALSFDIQYF.